This is a list of T cell receptor beta chains from one sample in a study of cytomegalovirus exposure and HLA in healthy donors. Here immunoSEQ multiplex PCR was the method, and the copy in TCRdb shows in-frame clones only, minus some. The table shows about 360,000 clones, with 80% to 90% occurring only once. Sequences were obtained from PBMCs. All receptors derive from a woman under 30 in good health and CMV-seronegative. CDR3s include the opening cysteine and the closing phenylalanine or tryptophan. A D gene is named only where the DNA matches it firmly. Expanded clones are given a class, and other clones once, few, many or no size at all.

TRBV4-1	TRBJ1-5	NA	TRBD1	TGCGCCAGCAGCCAACCGGGACAGAGGTATCAGCCCCAGCATTTT	CASSQPGQRYQPQHF
TRBV7-6	TRBJ1-3	NA	TRBD1	TGTGCCAGCAGCTTAGCAGGGGGCCGCTCTGGAAACACCATATATTTT	CASSLAGGRSGNTIYF
TRBV28	TRBJ2-6	NA	NA	TGTGCCAGCAGTTTCTCCGCGGCTGGGGCCAACGTCCTGACTTTC	CASSFSAAGANVLTF
TRBV30	TRBJ2-7	NA	NA	TGTGCCTGGGGGAGGGGGACAGGTCCCTACGAGCAGTACTTC	CAWGRGTGPYEQYF
TRBV6-5	TRBJ2-1	NA	TRBD2	TGTGCCAGCAGTTTGACTAGCGGATACAATGAGCAGTTCTTC	CASSLTSGYNEQFF
TRBV9	TRBJ2-1	NA	TRBD1	TGTGCCAGCAGCCCGTACAGGGGACAGGTAGGCAATGAGCAGTTCTTC	CASSPYRGQVGNEQFF
TRBV2	TRBJ2-5	NA	TRBD2	TGTGCCAGCAGTGACCCACCGGGACTAGCCGAAGAGACCCAGTACTTC	CASSDPPGLAEETQYF
TRBV4-1	TRBJ2-1	few	NA	TGCGCCAGCAGCGGAGCCAATGAGCAGTTCTTC	CASSGANEQFF
TRBV4-1	TRBJ1-3	NA	TRBD1	TGCGCCACCAAAGAGACAGGGATTAACGCTGGAAACACCATATATTTT	CATKETGINAGNTIYF
TRBV9	TRBJ1-5	NA	TRBD1	TGTGCCAGCAGCGAGGGGACAGGGGGTGAACAGCCCCAGCATTTT	CASSEGTGGEQPQHF
TRBV18	TRBJ1-1	NA	TRBD1	TGTGCCAGCTCACCATGGGACAGGGGGTATACTGAAGCTTTCTTT	CASSPWDRGYTEAFF
TRBV7-8	TRBJ2-7	NA	TRBD2	TGTGCCAGCAGCTTAGTTCGGCGGCGGGAGTTTTCCTACGAGCAGTACTTC	CASSLVRRREFSYEQYF
TRBV29-1	TRBJ1-2	NA	TRBD1	TGCAGCGTTGATGGGGACAGGACCTCTAACTATGGCTACACCTTC	CSVDGDRTSNYGYTF
TRBV27	TRBJ2-5	NA	NA	TGTGCCAGCAGTTTAGGGCTAGCCGAGTACCAAGAGACCCAGTACTTC	CASSLGLAEYQETQYF
TRBV9	TRBJ2-7	NA	NA	TGTGCCAGCCCTAGCCGAGAGCAGTACTTC	CASPSREQYF
TRBV5-1	TRBJ1-6	NA	NA	TGCGCCAGCAGCTTGGACCAGGGCTATAATTCACCCCTCCACTTT	CASSLDQGYNSPLHF
TRBV4-1	TRBJ1-1	few	NA	TGCGCCAGCAGCCAAGAGGGCCGGTATGGAGGCACTGAAGCTTTCTTT	CASSQEGRYGGTEAFF
TRBV27	TRBJ1-2	NA	NA	TGTGCCAGCAGTTTAGGGCCGGGGGACGGCTACACCTTC	CASSLGPGDGYTF
TRBV5-8	TRBJ2-5	NA	NA	TGTGCCAGCAGCCAGGCCTACGGGGTCAGCGCGCAAGAGACCCAGTACTTC	CASSQAYGVSAQETQYF
TRBV18	TRBJ2-2	NA	NA	TGTGCCAGCTCACCAAGAGGAGGGGAGCTGTTTTTT	CASSPRGGELFF
TRBV7-6	TRBJ2-1	NA	TRBD2	TGTGCCAGCAGGTTGGAGACTAGCCCCCTCAATGAGCAGTTCTTC	CASRLETSPLNEQFF
TRBV4-1	TRBJ2-3	few	TRBD2	TGCGCCAGCAGCCAAGAGGCCTCGGGCGGGAGGGCAGATACGCAGTATTTT	CASSQEASGGRADTQYF
TRBV28	TRBJ2-7	few	TRBD1	TGTGCCACCAGGGGCGCAGGGGGCAACGAGCAGTACTTC	CATRGAGGNEQYF
TRBV23-1	TRBJ1-1	NA	NA	TGCGCCAGCAGTCAATCACAAAGTGAGGTTAACACTGAAGCTTTCTTT	CASSQSQSEVNTEAFF
TRBV25-1	TRBJ2-5	NA	NA	TGTGCCAGCAGTGATGGCCTTGGGACCCAGTACTTC	CASSDGLGTQYF
TRBV5-5	TRBJ1-5	NA	NA	TGTGCCAGCAGCCCTGCCCGGGGATATAGCAATCAGCCCCAGCATTTT	CASSPARGYSNQPQHF